This T cell receptor (delta chain) was captured by sequencing in a study of Vδ1+ human thymocytes. Study findings and constraints: Highly polyclonal TRG and TRD repertoires with Gaussian CDR3 length distributions appeared in thymus.

The CDR3 is made up of 19 amino acids. Germline CDR1 reads TSWWSYY; CDR2 reads QGS. Trimming cost V 0 bases and J 0 bases; bases outside gene matches: 11. RNA was extracted from the cells and then reverse transcribed. Pooled V-gene forward primers with one constant-region reverse primer generated the CDR3 amplicons by multiplex PCR. TCRdb fed the multiplex PCR reads into CATT to redo clone calling. Of 23,000 or so delta-chain clones in the sample, 6% to 8% were seen once. This clone has only a few counts. No antigen is known for it. The sample comprised Vdelta1+ gamma-delta thymocytes from the thymus. Subset described: FACS-sorted CD3+ TCRalphabeta- TCRVdelta1+ TCRVdelta2- thymocytes. V and J are TRDV1 and TRDJ1; 9 nucleotides match TRDD3. This TCR was recovered from a girl in the first two years of life who had congenital heart surgery. The CDR3 region is CALGELPPTGGRYTDKLIF. DNA of the CDR3: TGTGCTCTTGGGGAACTTCCCCCTACTGGGGGAAGGTACACCGATAAACTCATCTTT.